This is a list of T cell receptor beta chains from one sample in a study of neurological immune-mediated disorders. TCRdb redid the calling of the 5' RACE reads with MiXCR, one entry per CDR3 protein. This sample carries roughly 52,000 distinct CDR3 sequences, around 5.3% of them seen once, and the ten largest clones take approximately 1.5%. Sequencing was done on a sample of CD4+ T cells from blood. These TCRs come from a woman younger than 35 with multiple sclerosis. Both conserved end residues are part of each CDR3. The D gene is left open where the match is weak. Clone sizes are given selectively: once, few, many, or a class where the clone is expanded.

j_call clone_size v_call d_call cdr3_aa cdr3_nt
TRBJ2-5 many TRBV7-6 NA CASSSEGGPRGKTQYF TGTGCCAGCAGCTCGGAGGGGGGCCCGAGAGGAAAGACCCAGTACTTC
TRBJ2-5 many TRBV6-6 TRBD1 CASSRTGIETQYF TGTGCCAGCAGTCGGACAGGGATTGAGACCCAGTACTTC
TRBJ2-5 many TRBV3-1 NA CASSLTGNRGETQYF TGTGCCAGCAGCCTGACAGGAAACCGGGGTGAGACCCAGTACTTC
TRBJ2-5 many TRBV20-1 NA CSAVWGAETQYF TGCAGTGCCGTCTGGGGGGCAGAGACCCAGTACTTC
TRBJ1-1 many TRBV5-1 NA CASSPVGGKNTEAFF TGCGCCAGCAGCCCGGTGGGGGGGAAGAACACTGAAGCTTTCTTT
TRBJ1-1 many TRBV20-1 TRBD1 CSARGRGLGTEAFF TGCAGTGCTAGAGGCAGGGGGCTTGGCACTGAAGCTTTCTTT
TRBJ2-6 few TRBV3-1 NA CASSQGGTGANVLTF TGTGCCAGCAGCCAAGGGGGAACTGGGGCCAACGTCCTGACTTTC
TRBJ2-3 many TRBV7-6 TRBD2 CASTVLAGGGTDTQYF TGTGCCAGCACCGTTCTAGCGGGGGGGGGGACAGATACGCAGTATTTT
TRBJ2-1 NA TRBV9 TRBD1 CASSPPGQGAYNEQFF TGTGCCAGCAGCCCCCCCGGACAGGGGGCTTACAATGAGCAGTTCTTC
TRBJ1-1 many TRBV29-1 TRBD1 CSVGDRGTGGTEAFF TGCAGCGTTGGTGACAGGGGGACGGGGGGCACTGAAGCTTTCTTT
TRBJ1-3 many TRBV5-1 NA CASSLVSSSLGTIYF TGCGCCAGCAGCTTGGTTTCGTCTTCACTCGGCACCATATATTTT
TRBJ1-1 many TRBV20-1 TRBD1 CSAPPGQTNTEAFF TGCAGTGCTCCGCCGGGACAGACGAACACTGAAGCTTTCTTT
TRBJ2-1 many TRBV7-2 NA CASSLLFEGNEQFF TGTGCCAGCAGCTTACTCTTTGAGGGCAATGAGCAGTTCTTC
TRBJ2-3 many TRBV20-1 TRBD2 CSARDREGFSTDTQYF TGCAGTGCTAGAGATCGGGAGGGCTTTAGCACAGATACGCAGTATTTT
TRBJ1-1 many TRBV5-1 TRBD1 CASRETGTMNTEAFF TGCGCCAGCAGGGAGACAGGGACGATGAACACTGAAGCTTTCTTT
TRBJ2-1 few TRBV6-4 TRBD1 CASSSQGVPDEQFF TGTGCCAGCAGTTCACAGGGGGTGCCGGATGAGCAGTTCTTC
TRBJ2-1 NA TRBV5-4 TRBD2 CASSLQAGSYNEQFF TGTGCCAGCAGCTTGCAAGCGGGAAGTTACAATGAGCAGTTCTTC
TRBJ1-3 many TRBV3-1 NA CASSAYWDSGNTIYF TGTGCCAGCAGCGCCTACTGGGACTCTGGAAACACCATATATTTT
TRBJ2-3 few TRBV19 NA CASSIDLLGGSTDTQYF TGTGCCAGTAGTATAGATCTTTTGGGGGGAAGCACAGATACGCAGTATTTT
TRBJ2-1 many TRBV15 TRBD1 CATSSQTQGTEQFF TGTGCCACCAGCAGTCAAACACAGGGGACTGAGCAGTTCTTC
TRBJ2-2 many TRBV20-1 TRBD1 CSARVQGINTGELFF TGCAGTGCTAGAGTACAGGGGATAAACACCGGGGAGCTGTTTTTT
TRBJ1-1 many TRBV18 NA CASSLPLNEAFF TGTGCCAGCTCACTACCACTTAATGAAGCTTTCTTT
TRBJ1-1 many TRBV5-1 TRBD1 CASSPGTGVEAFF TGCGCCAGCAGCCCCGGAACAGGGGTTGAAGCTTTCTTT
TRBJ1-1 many TRBV7-8 NA CASSTDTYTEAFF TGTGCCAGCAGCACGGACACCTACACTGAAGCTTTCTTT
TRBJ1-1 few TRBV5-4 NA CASSLGMRGGTEAFF TGTGCCAGCAGCTTGGGTATGAGGGGGGGCACTGAAGCTTTCTTT
TRBJ2-3 many TRBV29-1 NA CSVIAVQYTDTQYF TGCAGCGTTATCGCAGTCCAGTACACAGATACGCAGTATTTT
TRBJ1-6 few TRBV7-8 TRBD1 CASSLVAGGVNNSPLHF TGTGCCAGCAGCTTAGTGGCAGGGGGGGTTAATAATTCACCCCTCCACTTT
TRBJ2-7 few TRBV3-1 TRBD1 CASSQGTGREQYF TGTGCCAGCAGCCAAGGGACAGGGCGCGAGCAGTACTTC
TRBJ2-5 many TRBV20-1 NA CSAARQETQYF TGCAGTGCTGCCCGTCAAGAGACCCAGTACTTC
TRBJ2-5 many TRBV6-1 NA CASSRIISRETQYF TGTGCCAGCAGCAGGATTATATCAAGGGAGACCCAGTACTTC
TRBJ1-1 many TRBV7-9 NA CASSLREMMNTEAFF TGTGCCAGCAGCTTAAGAGAAATGATGAACACTGAAGCTTTCTTT
TRBJ2-1 many TRBV6-5 NA CASSMTSGLTDNEQFF TGTGCCAGCAGCATGACCTCAGGGCTCACCGACAATGAGCAGTTCTTC
TRBJ1-2 many TRBV6-5 NA CASRRGSAFNYGYTF TGTGCCAGCAGACGAGGGTCCGCGTTTAACTATGGCTACACCTTC